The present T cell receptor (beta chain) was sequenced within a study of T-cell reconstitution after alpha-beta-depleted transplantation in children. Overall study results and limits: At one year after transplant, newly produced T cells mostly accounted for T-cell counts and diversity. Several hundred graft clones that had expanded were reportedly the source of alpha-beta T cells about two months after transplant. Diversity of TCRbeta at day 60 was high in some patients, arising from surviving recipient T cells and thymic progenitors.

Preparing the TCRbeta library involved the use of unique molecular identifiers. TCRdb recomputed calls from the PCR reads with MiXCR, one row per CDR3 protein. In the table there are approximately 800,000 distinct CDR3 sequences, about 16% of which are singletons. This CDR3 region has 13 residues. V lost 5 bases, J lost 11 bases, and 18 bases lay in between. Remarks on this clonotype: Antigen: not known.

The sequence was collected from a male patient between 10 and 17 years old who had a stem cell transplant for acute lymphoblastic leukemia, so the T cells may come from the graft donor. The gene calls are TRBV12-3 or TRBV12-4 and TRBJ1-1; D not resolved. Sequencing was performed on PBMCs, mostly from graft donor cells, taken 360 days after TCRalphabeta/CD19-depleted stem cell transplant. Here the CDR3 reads CASSPTAPVGAFF. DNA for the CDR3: TGTGCCAGCAGTCCTACAGCGCCCGTGGGGGCTTTCTTT.